Below are 3 T cell receptor beta chains sequenced from a single sample in a study of OX40 agonist ivuxolimab in advanced cancers. The assay was immunoSEQ multiplex PCR, and TCRdb's table has in-frame clones only and misses some. This sample yields 35,000 to 50,000 clones, of which 85% to 90% are seen a single time; less than 25% belongs to the top ten. The sequencing here drew on CD4+ or CD8+ T cells sorted from blood, taken in a trial of the OX40 agonist ivuxolimab. The receptors originated from an adult with an advanced solid tumor such as melanoma, head and neck, liver or kidney cancer.

The V gene is TRBV7-9, the J gene TRBJ2-7; D is uncertain. This CDR3 is built from 13 residues. Trimming stripped 11 bases from V and 0 bases from J, with 14 bases between. From germline, CDR1 is SEHNR and CDR2 FQNEAQ (reference sequence). This chain's CDR3 is CAWVPISSYEQYF. In DNA form, the CDR3 reads TGTGCCTGGGTCCCAATCAGCTCCTACGAGCAGTACTTC.

This chain connects TRBV2 to TRBJ2-1; 7 nucleotides align to TRBD2. The V and J ends lost 2 bases and 8 bases, in that order; junction bases with no gene match: 18. The CDR3 length is 18 residues. The V gene's germline CDR1 is SNHLY and CDR2 FYNNEI. The CDR3 coding sequence is TGTGCCAGCAGTGAATCCTACGTCGTCGTGGGGGGGGTCGATGAGCAGTTCTTC. It is translated as CASSESYVVVGGVDEQFF. Filled out from reference TRBV2 and TRBJ2-1, the complete variable domain reads EPEVTQTPSHQVTQMGQEVILRCVPISNHLYFYWYRQILGQKVEFLVSFYNNEISEKSEIFDDQFSVERPDGSNFTLKIRSTKLEDSAMYFCASSESYVVVGGVDEQFFGPGTRLTVL.

This rearrangement joins TRBV7-3 to TRBJ2-1; the D gene is possibly TRBD1 (5 bases). This CDR3 spans 13 amino acids. Germline CDR1 is SGHTA and CDR2 is FQGTGA. V was clipped by 8 bases and J by 4 bases, with 12 bases between them. The CDR3 DNA reads as TGTGCCAGCGCTACAGGATTATACAATGAGCAGTTCTTC. It is translated as CASATGLYNEQFF.